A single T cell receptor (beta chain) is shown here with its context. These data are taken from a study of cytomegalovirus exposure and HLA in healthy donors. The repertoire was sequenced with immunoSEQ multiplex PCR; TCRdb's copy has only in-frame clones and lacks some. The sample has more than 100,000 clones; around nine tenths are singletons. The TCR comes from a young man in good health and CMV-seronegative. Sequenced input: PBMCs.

CDR3 region: CASSGTGSAGGYTF. In DNA form, the CDR3 reads TGTGCCAGCTCAGGGACAGGGTCGGCTGGCGGCTACACCTTC. The genes are TRBV18 and TRBJ1-2, with 9 bases aligning to TRBD1. CDR3 length: 14 amino acids. V shed 5 bases, J shed 8 bases, and the junction held 9 bases outside the gene matches. Per the germline V gene, CDR1 is KGHSH and CDR2 is LQKENI.